A single sample is the source of the 17 T cell receptor beta chains below, sequenced in a study of shared clonotypes between healthy human individuals. The naive CD8 population came from CD45RO-negative cells selected for CCR7, without terminally differentiated effector memory CD45RA+ cells. Libraries were prepared by immunoSEQ multiplex PCR; TCRdb keeps only in-frame clonotypes and omits some of them. Of around 1.9 million clones listed, about 92% were seen once; the top ten hold 1.5% to 2%. The sample consisted of naive CD8+ T cells from PBMCs. These receptors all come from a man younger than 30 in good health. Some clones in this sample may be carry-over from other donors' samples.

This chain uses TRBV9 with TRBJ2-7; D possibly uses TRBD1 or TRBD2 (5 bases each). Trimming removed 4 bases at V and 0 bases at J, with 14 bases between. The CDR3 length is 15 residues. Per the germline V gene, CDR1 is SGDLS and CDR2 is YYNGEE. The DNA of the CDR3 is TGTGCCAGCAGCCCCGGGGCTAGGAGCTCCTACGAGCAGTACTTC. Amino acids: CASSPGARSSYEQYF.

The chain employs TRBV7-8 and TRBJ1-3; D is possibly TRBD1 (6 bases). The CDR3 loop spans 15 amino acids. V lost 0 bases, J lost 5 bases, and 11 bases lay in between. The V gene's germline CDR1 is SGHVS and CDR2 FQNEAQ. The CDR3 DNA sequence: TGTGCCAGCAGCTTAGCAAGGGGGGCGAGAAACACCATATATTTT. Residues: CASSLARGARNTIYF.

The chain couples TRBV7-9 to TRBJ1-1, with D uncertain. Trimming removed 7 bases at V and 6 bases at J, with 12 bases between. The CDR3 contains 12 residues. Germline CDR1 reads SEHNR; CDR2 reads FQNEAQ (reference sequence). The DNA of the CDR3 is TGTGCCAGCAATATTCCAGACGCTGAAGCTTTCTTT. Its translation is CASNIPDAEAFF.

This clone has only one observation. The chain carries TRBV4-1 and TRBJ2-7; D is ambiguous. Trimming took off 3 bases at V and 1 base at J, with 7 bases between the two ends. Germline V gives CDR1 MGHRA, CDR2 YSYEKL. This CDR3 has 13 residues. CDR3 DNA sequence: TGCGCCAGCAGCCATGGGATATCCTACGAGCAGTACTTC. Its translation: CASSHGISYEQYF.

This chain links TRBV7-8 with TRBJ2-1; weak D call: TRBD2 (6 bases). Germline-derived CDR1 and CDR2 are SGHVS and FQNEAQ. The CDR3 is made up of 16 amino acids. With 4 bases removed from V and 5 bases from J, the gap between germline ends came to 18 bases. DNA for the CDR3: TGTGCCAGCAGCTCCGCTCCGGGACTGCCTCACAATGAGCAGTTCTTC. It specifies CASSSAPGLPHNEQFF.

The chain carries TRBV5-6 and TRBJ2-3; TRBD1 might be the D (6 bases). Germline assignment: CDR1 SGHDT and CDR2 YYEEEE. The V end lost 1 base, the J end lost 6 bases, and 12 bases lay between the germline ends. This CDR3 has 14 residues. The CDR3 bases are TGTGCCAGCAGCTTGTGGACAGTGGCGGATACGCAGTATTTT. It is translated as CASSLWTVADTQYF.

The chain employs TRBV7-9 and TRBJ1-2, with 7 bases that match TRBD1. With V trimmed by 4 bases and J by 0 bases, 11 bases remained unmatched. The germline V gene encodes CDR1 SEHNR and CDR2 FQNEAQ (reference sequence). The CDR3 contains 17 residues. This CDR3 is CASSSTGEGLANYGYTF. DNA for the CDR3: TGTGCCAGCAGCTCAACAGGGGAAGGATTGGCTAACTATGGCTACACCTTC.

Concerning this clone itself: The same CDR3 also results from other DNA sequences found in this sample. The V call is TRBV6-5, the J call TRBJ2-1; maybe TRBD2 (5 bases). Germline V gene data show CDR1 as MNHEY and CDR2 as SVGAGI. V was cut by 5 bases and J by 3 bases, with 8 bases left in between. The CDR3 contains 13 residues. The DNA for the CDR3 is TGTGCCAGCAGTCCTAGCAGCTACAATGAGCAGTTCTTC. Translating gives CASSPSSYNEQFF.

This rearrangement joins TRBV27 to TRBJ2-7; D tentatively reads TRBD1 or TRBD2 (5 bases each). The germline V gene encodes CDR1 MNHEY and CDR2 SMNVEV (reference sequence). V was cut by 8 bases and J by 0 bases, with 14 bases left in between. The CDR3 is 14 amino acids. The CDR3 loop reads CASATIGTSYEQYF. CDR3 in DNA: TGTGCCAGCGCAACGATAGGGACCTCCTACGAGCAGTACTTC.

The chain has TRBV19 and TRBJ2-2, with a tentative D call TRBD2 (6 bases). The V and J ends lost 9 bases and 4 bases respectively, with 21 bases between them. The germline CDR1 and CDR2 sequences are LNHDA and SQIVND (reference sequence). CDR3 length: 16 residues. The CDR3 reads CASPPQEGWSTGELFF. The CDR3 nucleotides read TGTGCCAGCCCCCCCCAGGAGGGTTGGTCCACCGGGGAGCTGTTTTTT.

This sequence joins TRBV11-2 and TRBJ2-5; a possible D gene is TRBD1 (7 bases). The J call may be mistaken, given a closer DNA end match to TRBJ2-7. The germline CDR1 and CDR2 sequences are SGHAT and FQNNGV. The CDR3 is made up of 14 amino acids. CDR3 in DNA: TGTGCCAGCAGCTTAGGACAGGGAGGCTACGAGCAGTACTTC. Translation: CASSLGQGGYEQYF.

The rearrangement uses TRBV27 and TRBJ2-3; 12 bases match TRBD2. The CDR3 is made up of 15 amino acids. Germline V gene data show CDR1 as MNHEY and CDR2 as SMNVEV (reference sequence). J lost 3 bases, V lost 7 bases, and 5 bases had no gene match. The CDR3 sequence is CASKPGLAGTDTQYF. The CDR3 bases are TGTGCCAGCAAACCCGGACTAGCGGGGACAGATACGCAGTATTTT.

V and J are TRBV5-4 and TRBJ2-3; TRBD2 aligns across 16 bases. The CDR3 totals 20 residues. Germline CDR1 reads SGHNT; CDR2 reads YYREEE (reference sequence). V dropped 1 base and J dropped 3; count of bases not matched to a gene: 11. For the CDR3, the DNA is TGTGCCAGCAGCTTGCATCCGGGACTAGCGGGAGGGCCATTAACAGATACGCAGTATTTT. This encodes CASSLHPGLAGGPLTDTQYF.

V and J are TRBV7-2 and TRBJ2-1, with 9 bases aligning to TRBD1. Germline V CDR1 and CDR2: SGHTA, FQGNSA. The length of the CDR3 is 17 residues. Trimming took 5 bases from V and 2 from J; bases not matched to a gene: 10. CDR3 loop: CASSVPLGQGAYNEQFF. The CDR3 nucleotides read TGTGCCAGCAGCGTACCATTGGGACAGGGCGCCTACAATGAGCAGTTCTTC.

The rearrangement links TRBV28 to TRBJ2-7; tentatively, D is TRBD1 (5 bases). Trimming pared 5 bases from V and 2 bases from J, leaving 16 bases between. Germline lookup yields CDR1 MDHEN and CDR2 SYDVKM. The length of the CDR3 is 15 residues. CDR3 loop: CASSPQDRNAYEQYF. Here the CDR3 DNA reads TGTGCCAGCAGTCCACAGGATCGGAATGCCTACGAGCAGTACTTC.

The genes are TRBV11-2 and TRBJ2-7; TRBD1 is a possible D gene (5 bases). The V end lost 4 bases, the J end lost 6 bases, and 13 bases lay between the germline ends. Germline V gene sequence: CDR1 SGHAT, CDR2 FQNNGV. The CDR3 totals 13 residues. This CDR3 is CASSSQQVFEQYF. The CDR3 region has the DNA TGTGCCAGCAGCTCGCAACAGGTGTTCGAGCAGTACTTC.

V gene TRBV28 combines with J gene TRBJ2-1, with 12 nucleotides matching TRBD1. CDR1 and CDR2 (germline): MDHEN, SYDVKM. V shed 5 bases, J shed 8 bases, and the junction held 10 bases outside the gene matches. This CDR3 has 16 amino acids. The CDR3 reads CASSHPGQGAWYEQFF. The CDR3 region has the DNA TGTGCCAGCAGTCACCCGGGACAGGGGGCCTGGTATGAGCAGTTCTTC.